Listed here are 21 T cell receptor beta chains from one sample, sequenced in a study of blood T cell repertoires in COVID-19. The assay was immunoSEQ multiplex PCR, and TCRdb's table has in-frame clones only and misses some. The table has 150,000 to 170,000 clones, approximately 83% seen once. The specimen sequenced was peripheral blood. These receptor sequences come from a woman between 55 and 75 years old with acute or convalescent COVID-19.

The rearrangement uses TRBV2 and TRBJ2-3; 8 bases map to TRBD2. The CDR3 is made up of 17 amino acids. The V segment lost 2 bases and the J segment 0 bases; nucleotides outside the gene matches: 7. CDR1 and CDR2 (germline): SNHLY, FYNNEI. The CDR3, as DNA: TGTGCCAGCAGTGAAAGCGGGGGACATTATAGCACAGATACGCAGTATTTT. This codes for CASSESGGHYSTDTQYF.

The chain joins TRBV5-8 to TRBJ1-2; possibly TRBD1 for D (5 bases). V lost 3 bases and J 0 bases, leaving 9 bases between the germline ends. The CDR3 length is 14 residues. Germline lookup yields CDR1 SGHTS and CDR2 YDEGEE. The CDR3 sequence: CASSSGNPNYGYTF. CDR3 nucleotide sequence: TGTGCCAGCAGCTCAGGGAATCCTAACTATGGCTACACCTTC.

This chain connects TRBV12-3 or TRBV12-4 to TRBJ2-4, with TRBD1 as a possible D gene (5 bases). Trimming cost V 4 bases and J 6 bases, with 10 bases left between them. CDR3 length equals 13 residues. CDR3 loop: CASSSRVINIQYF. In DNA, the CDR3 is TGTGCCAGCAGTTCCAGGGTCATAAACATTCAGTACTTC.

The rearrangement uses TRBV7-9 and TRBJ2-2, with TRBD1 identical over 8 bases. Per the germline V gene, CDR1 is SEHNR and CDR2 is FQNEAQ (reference sequence). The ends lost 8 bases at V and 5 bases at J; junction bases unmatched: 10. The CDR3 runs 15 residues. Here the CDR3 reads CASARGTGGTGELFF. CDR3 in DNA: TGTGCCAGCGCGCGAGGGACAGGAGGAACCGGGGAGCTGTTTTTT.

The gene calls are TRBV7-3 and TRBJ2-5, with 7 positions matching TRBD1. The CDR3 loop spans 13 amino acids. V was clipped by 5 bases and J by 13 bases; unmatched bases: 13. CDR1 is SGHTA and CDR2 is FQGTGA in the germline V gene. In DNA form, the CDR3 reads TGTGCCAGCAGCCCCGCCCCGTTGGGACAGATGTACTTC. Translated: CASSPAPLGQMYF. Variable domain in full (rest from reference TRBV7-3 and TRBJ2-5): GAGVSQTPSNKVTEKGKYVELRCDPISGHTALYWYRQSLGQGPEFLIYFQGTGAADDSGLPNDRFFAVRPEGSVSTLKIQRTERGDSAVYLCASSPAPLGQMYFGPGTRLLVL.

The CDR3 sequence is CAWNGLNTGELFF. The CDR3, as DNA: TGTGCCTGGAACGGGTTGAACACCGGGGAGCTGTTTTTT. This sequence joins TRBV30 and TRBJ2-2; no clear D gene. V was pared by 4 bases and J by 1 base, with 7 bases between. CDR1 GTSNPN and CDR2 SVGIG come from the germline V gene (reference sequence). CDR3 length equals 13 residues.

The rearrangement links TRBV21-1 to TRBJ2-3; the table's D call of TRBD2 was not tested on the DNA. TRBV21-1 is shown as a pseudogene. The CDR3 covers 18 residues. CDR3 region: CASSKEGAGRGLGDTQYF. The CDR3 DNA is TGTGCCAGCAGCAAAGAGGGTGCTGGGCGGGGGTTGGGAGATACGCAGTATTTT.

CDR3 residues: CASTQEGTYNEQFF. The CDR3 DNA is TGTGCCAGCACCCAGGAGGGTACCTACAATGAGCAGTTCTTC. This sequence joins TRBV6-5 and TRBJ2-1; weak D call: TRBD2 (6 bases). Germline V gives CDR1 MNHEY, CDR2 SVGAGI. Trimming removed 7 bases at V and 2 bases at J, with 12 bases between. The CDR3 covers 14 residues.

V gene TRBV6-5 combines with J gene TRBJ2-5; possible D gene TRBD2, 7 bases. Germline loops: CDR1 MNHEY, CDR2 SVGAGI. Trimming took 5 bases from V and 1 from J, leaving 11 bases between them. The CDR3 loop spans 14 amino acids. Here the CDR3 DNA reads TGTGCCAGCAGTCGGGCGGGGGCCCAAGAGACCCAGTACTTC. It is translated as CASSRAGAQETQYF.

The chain couples TRBV5-4 to TRBJ2-3, with 12 bases that match TRBD2. Germline V lookup: CDR1 SGHNT, CDR2 YYREEE (reference sequence). This CDR3 comprises 17 residues. V trimming: 3 bases; J trimming: 3 bases; junction bases outside the gene matches: 8. The CDR3 bases are TGTGCCAGCAGCTGGACTGAGGGGACTAGCGGGACAGATACGCAGTATTTT. Protein product: CASSWTEGTSGTDTQYF.

The rearrangement uses TRBV30 and TRBJ1-6; no reliable D call. With 3 bases removed from V and 13 bases from J, the gap between germline ends came to 16 bases. CDR1 and CDR2 from the germline V gene are GTSNPN and SVGIG (reference sequence). This CDR3 contains 13 residues. The CDR3 DNA reads as TGTGCCTGGAGCAAACAGTGGGCCTGGCCCCTCCACTTT. This translates into CAWSKQWAWPLHF.

The rearrangement uses TRBV10-3 and TRBJ2-2, with 13 bases aligning to TRBD2. CDR3 size: 17 residues. CDR1 is ENHRY and CDR2 is SYGVKD in the germline V gene. Trimming at V came to 5 bases and at J to 1 base, leaving 4 bases not matched to a gene. CDR3 protein: CAISRTSGGLNTGELFF. DNA for the CDR3: TGTGCCATCAGTCGGACTAGCGGGGGCCTGAACACCGGGGAGCTGTTTTTT.

This chain joins TRBV7-6 and TRBJ2-5, with D perhaps TRBD1 (5 bases). Germline-derived CDR1 and CDR2 are SGHVS and FNYEAQ. This CDR3 contains 14 residues. V lost 5 bases and J 1 base, leaving 11 bases between the germline ends. CDR3 DNA: TGTGCCAGCAGCCTCGGACAAGGCCAAGAGACCCAGTACTTC. It encodes CASSLGQGQETQYF.

This chain connects TRBV14 to TRBJ1-2, with D uncertain. The germline V gene has CDR1 SGHDN and CDR2 FVKESK. Deletions cut 4 bases from V and 0 bases from J, with 12 bases between. The CDR3 spans 15 residues. CDR3 sequence: CASSRLRGANYGYTF. The DNA of the CDR3 is TGTGCCAGCAGCCGCCTCCGGGGAGCTAACTATGGCTACACCTTC.

This chain connects TRBV3-1 (or the pseudogene TRBV3-2) to TRBJ2-2, with TRBD2 identical over 11 bases. The CDR3 loop spans 18 amino acids. Germline values: CDR1 LGHDT, CDR2 YNNKEL (reference sequence). After removal of 1 base from V and 6 bases from J, the junction contained 10 bases not matched to a gene. CDR3 bases: TGTGCCAGCAGCCAAGGTAGCGGGGGGGCCATATACGCCGGGGAGCTGTTTTTT. Its translation: CASSQGSGGAIYAGELFF.

This rearrangement joins TRBV21-1 to TRBJ1-4; TRBD1 is the table's D call and was not checked against the DNA. TRBV21-1 is assigned pseudogene status. The CDR3 has 17 amino acids. Written as DNA, the CDR3 is TGTGCCAGCAGCAAAGGAGGACAGGGTTCAACTAATGAAAAACTGTTTTTT. It yields the protein CASSKGGQGSTNEKLFF.

This chain links TRBV9 with TRBJ2-7; 10 bases fit TRBD1. The V gene end was trimmed by 4 bases and the J gene end by 3 bases; junction bases not matched to a gene: 7. The CDR3 is 15 amino acids. Germline V gene sequence: CDR1 SGDLS, CDR2 YYNGEE. Written as DNA, the CDR3 is TGTGCCAGCAGCTCTGGACAGGGGGTTGTCTACGAGCAGTACTTC. It codes for CASSSGQGVVYEQYF.

The chain is built from TRBV29-1 and TRBJ2-1; D tentatively reads TRBD1 or TRBD2 (6 bases each). Between the trimmed V and J ends, which lost 7 bases and 7 bases, there was a span of 23 bases. Germline CDR1 SQVTM, CDR2 ANQGSEA. This CDR3 region has 15 residues. CDR3 sequence (DNA): TGCAGCGCGGGGGCGGGCAGGGGTTCGAGGAATGAGCAGTTCTTC. This sequence encodes CSAGAGRGSRNEQFF.

The chain couples TRBV5-4 to TRBJ2-1; D is perhaps TRBD2 (7 bases). This CDR3 is built from 15 residues. Deletions cut 4 bases from V and 9 bases from J, with 20 bases between. The germline V gene encodes CDR1 SGHNT and CDR2 YYREEE (reference sequence). The CDR3, as DNA: TGTGCCAGCAGCACGGGGGGCCATGTAGACGGTGAGCAGTTCTTC. It translates to CASSTGGHVDGEQFF. The complete variable domain, with remaining parts taken from reference TRBV5-4 and TRBJ2-1, reads ETGVTQSPTHLIKTRGQQVTLRCSSQSGHNTVSWYQQALGQGPQFIFQYYREEENGRGNFPPRFSGLQFPNYSSELNVNALELDDSALYLCASSTGGHVDGEQFFGPGTRLTVL.

The genes are TRBV7-9 and TRBJ1-2; 9 bases agree with TRBD1. CDR3 size: 15 residues. After removal of 5 bases from V and 10 bases from J, the junction contained 14 bases not matched to a gene. CDR1 and CDR2 from the germline V gene are SEHNR and FQNEAQ (reference sequence). This CDR3 reads CASSPTPGQGFDYTF. DNA for the CDR3: TGTGCCAGCAGCCCCACACCGGGACAGGGATTCGACTACACCTTC. Full variable domain (outside the CDR3, taken from reference TRBV7-9 and TRBJ1-2): DTGVSQNPRHKITKRGQNVTFRCDPISEHNRLYWYRQTLGQGPEFLTYFQNEAQLEKSRLLSDRFSAERPKGSFSTLEIQRTEQGDSAMYLCASSPTPGQGFDYTFGSGTRLTVV.

This chain connects TRBV19 to TRBJ1-1, with D maybe TRBD1 (6 bases). The length of the CDR3 is 16 residues. CDR1 LNHDA and CDR2 SQIVND come from the germline V gene (reference sequence). Deletions cut 5 bases from V and 4 bases from J, with 20 bases between. CDR3 bases: TGTGCCAGTAGTTCTCTCAGGGGCTCGGGGGGCACTGAAGCTTTCTTT. Amino acids: CASSSLRGSGGTEAFF.